The 6 T cell receptor beta chains reported below all come from one sample, sequenced in a study of T cells after yellow fever vaccination. TCRdb called the 5' RACE reads again in MiXCR, with one record for every CDR3 protein. The top ten clones hold 2.5% to 4% of a sample with 250,000 to 300,000 distinct CDR3 sequences, about 5.2% of them seen once. Sequenced material: CD4+ T cells sorted from PBMCs, taken on the day of the yellow fever booster vaccination. The source of these receptors is a man younger than 35 who received the YFV17D yellow fever vaccine.

This chain's CDR3 is CATGTSNSVQPQHF. The DNA for the CDR3 is TGTGCCACCGGGACTTCGAATAGTGTTCAGCCCCAGCATTTT. The chain joins TRBV19 to TRBJ1-5; a possible D gene is TRBD1 (5 bases). Germline CDR1 LNHDA, CDR2 SQIVND (reference sequence). This CDR3 region has 14 residues. Trimming removed 10 bases at V and 6 bases at J, with 19 bases between.

This clonotype was observed at least ten times. The rearrangement uses TRBV24-1 and TRBJ2-3; no clear D gene. The germline V gene encodes CDR1 KGHDR and CDR2 SFDVKD. Trimming stripped 3 bases from V and 7 bases from J, with 10 bases between. CDR3 length equals 13 residues. The CDR3 DNA is TGTGCCACCAGTGATAAGTCTACCTATACGCAGTATTTT. Amino acids: CATSDKSTYTQYF.

This clonotype was recorded a few times. This rearrangement joins TRBV6-2 or TRBV6-3 to TRBJ2-5; possibly TRBD1 or TRBD2 for D (5 bases each). CDR3 size: 16 residues. V dropped 2 bases and J dropped 1 base, with 14 bases sitting between them. CDR1 is MNHEY, CDR2 SVGEGT, per germline. The CDR3 bases are TGTGCCAGCAGTTACAGGGCCCGAGGGGTCCAAGAGACCCAGTACTTC. Amino acid sequence: CASSYRARGVQETQYF.

This clonotype was recorded many times. The V call is TRBV19, the J call TRBJ2-1; D perhaps matches TRBD1 (6 bases). The CDR3 totals 13 residues. Trimming left V 5 bases short and J 15 bases short, with 20 bases between. Germline V gene sequence: CDR1 LNHDA, CDR2 SQIVND (reference sequence). CDR3 DNA: TGTGCCAGTAGTCAACAGGGCGCCATGGGGTTGTTCTTC. Translating it yields CASSQQGAMGLFF.

There are a few counts of this clonotype. The chain employs TRBV30 and TRBJ2-3; tentative D call: TRBD2 (7 bases). The CDR3 spans 17 residues. Trimming cost V 0 bases and J 0 bases, with 16 bases left between them. CDR1 is GTSNPN, CDR2 SVGIG, per germline (reference sequence). The CDR3: CAWSVGGGTGSTDTQYF. DNA of the CDR3: TGTGCCTGGAGTGTAGGGGGGGGCACGGGGAGCACAGATACGCAGTATTTT.

This clonotype occurred a few times. The V gene is TRBV7-2, the J gene TRBJ1-2; unclear D gene. Looked up from germline, CDR1 is SGHTA and CDR2 is FQGNSA. The CDR3 length is 15 residues. V was pared by 1 base and J by 2 bases, with 11 bases between. As DNA, the CDR3 is TGTGCCAGCAGCTTAGTTGGTCAACTAAACTATGGCTACACCTTC. It encodes CASSLVGQLNYGYTF. The full variable domain, with the rest looked up from reference TRBV7-2 and TRBJ1-2, is GAGVSQSPSNKVTEKGKDVELRCDPISGHTALYWYRQSLGQGLEFLIYFQGNSAPDKSGLPSDRFSAERTGGSVSTLTIQRTQQEDSAVYLCASSLVGQLNYGYTFGSGTRLTVV.